This T cell receptor beta chain stems from a study of human thymus T cells. Study findings and constraints: Within thymic and blood repertoires, V and J gene usage appeared to be biased.

The germline gives CDR1 SGDLS, CDR2 YYNGEE. The CDR3 has 14 amino acids. The V gene lost 3 bases and the J gene lost 3 bases, with 13 bases spanning the gap. Only four of the eight donors provided an approximately 0.45-1 mL blood sample. To note about this clone: Its antigen is unknown.

The data were produced by immunoSEQ multiplex PCR, yet TCRdb's version contains in-frame clones alone and is incomplete. The sample includes around 44,000 clones, around 94% of them seen just once. The TCR comes from a boy under two years old with a congenital heart defect but otherwise immunologically healthy. The V call is TRBV9, the J call TRBJ2-7, with D perhaps TRBD1 or TRBD2 (6 bases each). The sequencing sample was made of blood. In DNA form, the CDR3 reads TGTGCCAGCAGCGCCTCAGGAGGGGGCTACGAGCAGTACTTC. It translates to CASSASGGGYEQYF.